This TCR beta chain was recorded in a study of blood T cell repertoires in COVID-19. Study context: There were acute and convalescent COVID-19 samples, and they came from the United States, Italy and Spain.

V was trimmed by 4 bases and J by 7 bases, leaving 11 bases between them. CDR1 and CDR2 from the germline V gene are LNHDA and SQIVND (reference sequence). This CDR3 contains 13 residues. In the original workflow: Reference gene primers were amplified, and this amplification served to estimate nucleated cell counts. The protocol was immunoSEQ multiplex PCR, while the TCRdb copy is restricted to in-frame clones and leaves out a portion. V and J calls and clone size come straight from that table; D and trimming were deduced from the DNA. The sample shows about 280,000 clones, roughly 80% of them seen only once. The sample holds a few counts of this clone. Donors were grouped by their self-reported clinical history.

The clonotype was recovered from a man aged 40-49 years who had been exposed to COVID-19. The chain joins TRBV19 to TRBJ2-1; D may be TRBD2 (5 bases). The sample comprised PBMCs or T cells enriched from blood (not recorded which). CDR3 nucleotides: TGTGCCAGTAGTAGAATAGCGCCGAATGAGCAGTTCTTC. Amino acid sequence: CASSRIAPNEQFF. Together with reference TRBV19 and TRBJ2-1, the CDR3 gives the full variable domain: DGGITQSPKYLFRKEGQNVTLSCEQNLNHDAMYWYRQDPGQGLRLIYYSQIVNDFQKGDIAEGYSVSREKKESFPLTVTSAQKNPTAFYLCASSRIAPNEQFFGPGTRLTVL.